The 26 T cell receptor beta chains listed next were all sequenced from one sample in a study of shared clonotypes between healthy human individuals. Method: immunoSEQ multiplex PCR; TCRdb's copy keeps in-frame clones and lacks some. The table has some 240,000 clones, 65% seen once. Source material: memory CD4+ T cells sorted from blood. Subset specified: CD45RA-negative fraction. The receptors shown here come from a man aged 25-40 years in good health.

The rearrangement uses TRBV7-9 and TRBJ2-1; 8 nucleotides align to TRBD1. The germline gives CDR1 SEHNR, CDR2 FQNEAQ (reference sequence). The CDR3 is 15 residues long. The junction had 13 bases not matched to a gene; V was cut back by 5 bases and J by 10 bases. In DNA form, the CDR3 reads TGTGCCAGCAGCCGAGTCGCAGACAGGGGCGGCGAGCAGTTCTTC. Amino acid sequence: CASSRVADRGGEQFF.

The chain combines TRBV7-2 with TRBJ1-1, with D hard to call. The CDR3 has 12 amino acids. Germline assignment: CDR1 SGHTA and CDR2 FQGNSA. V lost 3 bases, J lost 4 bases, and 6 bases lay in between. This CDR3 reads CASSFPGTEAFF. The DNA of the CDR3 is TGTGCCAGCAGCTTTCCGGGCACTGAAGCTTTCTTT.

The chain is built from TRBV10-3 and TRBJ1-4; D gene ambiguous. The CDR3 length is 15 residues. Germline V lookup: CDR1 ENHRY, CDR2 SYGVKD. V gave up 2 bases and J gave up 0 bases, with 7 bases separating them. The CDR3 DNA is TGTGCCATCAGTGAGCAGGCTACAACTAATGAAAAACTGTTTTTT. This encodes CAISEQATTNEKLFF.

This clone occurred once. CDR3 DNA sequence: TGTGCCAGTAGTTTAGTCGGCGGGCCTAGCACAGATACGCAGTATTTT. Its translation is CASSLVGGPSTDTQYF. The chain employs TRBV19 and TRBJ2-3; a possible D gene is TRBD2 (5 bases). CDR1 is LNHDA, CDR2 SQIVND, per germline (reference sequence). This CDR3 is built from 16 residues. Trimming took 5 bases from V and 0 from J, leaving 15 bases between them.

The chain uses TRBV27 and TRBJ2-2; no reliable D call. This CDR3 has 13 amino acids. Deletions cut 6 bases from V and 3 bases from J, with 8 bases between. Looked up from germline, CDR1 is MNHEY and CDR2 is SMNVEV (reference sequence). As DNA, the CDR3 is TGTGCCAGCAGCTATCTGCACACCGGGGAGCTGTTTTTT. It translates to CASSYLHTGELFF.

This clone has just one count. V is TRBV10-1 and J is TRBJ2-2, with D possibly being TRBD2 (6 bases). The germline V and J ends were trimmed by 10 bases and 5 bases, with 14 bases remaining between them. The CDR3 contains 13 residues. Looked up from germline, CDR1 is WNHNN and CDR2 is SYGVQD (reference sequence). The CDR3 coding sequence is TGCGCCACTATGGGGACTGGGACCGGGGAGCTGTTTTTT. Protein sequence: CATMGTGTGELFF.

The rearrangement uses TRBV19 and TRBJ2-2; tentatively, D is TRBD2 (5 bases). The CDR3 extends over 14 amino acids. Trimming left V 7 bases short and J 6 bases short, with 15 bases between. Germline CDR1 LNHDA, CDR2 SQIVND (reference sequence). CDR3 in amino acids: CASNPGSRSGELFF. The CDR3 bases are TGTGCCAGTAACCCGGGATCCCGGTCCGGGGAGCTGTTTTTT.

V and J are TRBV18 and TRBJ2-5; TRBD1 is a possible D gene (5 bases). V was clipped by 4 bases and J by 2 bases, with 8 bases between them. This CDR3 has 13 amino acids. Germline lookup yields CDR1 KGHSH and CDR2 LQKENI. CDR3 DNA: TGTGCCAGCTCACTCCGACAGCAAGAGACCCAGTACTTC. Its protein is CASSLRQQETQYF.

DNA for the CDR3: TGCGCCAGCAGCTCTGAGACCTATTTCACTGAAGCTTTCTTT. This encodes CASSSETYFTEAFF. The chain employs TRBV5-1 and TRBJ1-1; D is undetermined. The CDR3 is made up of 14 amino acids. The germline V and J ends were trimmed by 3 bases and 4 bases, with 13 bases remaining between them. The germline V gene has CDR1 SGHRS and CDR2 YFSETQ. Together with reference TRBV5-1 and TRBJ1-1, the CDR3 gives the full variable domain: KAGVTQTPRYLIKTRGQQVTLSCSPISGHRSVSWYQQTPGQGLQFLFEYFSETQRNKGNFPGRFSGRQFSNSRSEMNVSTLELGDSALYLCASSSETYFTEAFFGQGTRLTVV.

This clone was found many times. Its ends do not fully match the called genes, so a read error is possible. The chain couples TRBV28 to TRBJ1-1, with D unclear. CDR3 size: 12 residues. The germline V gene has CDR1 MDHEN and CDR2 SYDVKM. The CDR3 DNA follows: TGTGCCAGCAGTCCCCCGAACAGTGAAGCTTTCTTT. It yields the protein CASSPPNSEAFF. Based on the CDR3 plus reference TRBV28 and TRBJ1-1, the full variable domain is DVKVTQSSRYLVKRTGEKVFLECVQDMDHENMFWYRQDPGLGLRLIYFSYDVKMKEKGDIPEGYSVSREKKERFSLILESASTNQTSMYLCASSPPNSEAFFGQGTRLTVV.

Points on this clone: Different DNA sequences within this sample yield the same CDR3. The V call is TRBV5-4, the J call TRBJ2-4; TRBD2 might be the D (5 bases). V lost 1 base and J 7 bases, leaving 6 bases between the germline ends. CDR1 is SGHNT, CDR2 YYREEE, per germline (reference sequence). The CDR3 totals 12 residues. The CDR3 sequence: CASSLRGNIQYF. The CDR3 coding sequence is TGTGCCAGCAGCTTGCGGGGTAACATTCAGTACTTC.

Notes on this clone: This could be a read error, since a much larger clone is one nucleotide away. The chain recombines TRBV5-6 with TRBJ1-5; D might be TRBD1 (6 bases). The CDR3 is 14 residues long. The germline CDR1 and CDR2 sequences are SGHDT and YYEEEE. V shed 0 bases and J shed 3 bases, with 7 bases lying between them. As DNA, the CDR3 is TGTGCCAGCAGCTTGGCAGGGGCCAATCAGCCCCAGCATTTT. This encodes CASSLAGANQPQHF.

This clone was picked up a small number of times. The chain employs TRBV7-3 and TRBJ1-1, with D unresolved. The CDR3 is made up of 13 amino acids. Germline CDR1 reads SGHTA; CDR2 reads FQGTGA. The V gene lost 6 bases and the J gene lost 0 bases, with 8 bases spanning the gap. CDR3 DNA sequence: TGTGCCAGCAGTTCAGCTGTGAACACTGAAGCTTTCTTT. This codes for CASSSAVNTEAFF.

This chain joins TRBV28 and TRBJ2-4; TRBD2 matches at 9 bases. CDR1 and CDR2 (germline): MDHEN, SYDVKM. The V and J ends lost 3 bases and 0 bases, in that order; junction bases with no gene match: 24. The CDR3 covers 23 residues. CDR3 residues: CASSFFYHKGGLAGSIAKNIQYF. DNA of the CDR3: TGTGCCAGCAGTTTTTTTTACCACAAAGGGGGGCTAGCGGGAAGTATAGCCAAAAACATTCAGTACTTC.

This clone showed up many times. The rearrangement uses TRBV5-5 and TRBJ2-7; D not resolved. V lost 4 bases and J 9 bases, leaving 14 bases between the germline ends. Germline CDR1 and CDR2: SGHKS and YYEKEE (reference sequence). CDR3 length: 12 amino acids. The CDR3 DNA reads TGTGCCAGCAGCCAGATCTCTCTCGGGCAGTACTTC. This translates into CASSQISLGQYF.

At least ten counts were recorded for this clone. The chain combines TRBV6-5 with TRBJ2-3; 8 positions agree with TRBD2. This CDR3 is 13 amino acids long. Germline V gives CDR1 MNHEY, CDR2 SVGAGI. Unmatched junction bases numbered 5, after V lost 9 bases and J lost 3 bases. DNA of the CDR3: TGTGCCAGTCGAATAGCGGGAACAGATACGCAGTATTTT. Its translation is CASRIAGTDTQYF.

V usage is TRBV18 and J usage is TRBJ2-5; 8 nucleotides align to TRBD1. Germline loops: CDR1 KGHSH, CDR2 LQKENI. This CDR3 is built from 17 residues. J gave up 12 bases and V 3 bases, and 21 bases lay outside the gene matches. The CDR3 DNA follows: TGTGCCAGCTCACCGGTTCCCTTAGGACAGGGAAGAAGAGACAAGTACTTC. Translating it yields CASSPVPLGQGRRDKYF.

The V call is TRBV12-5, the J call TRBJ2-7, with D hard to call. The CDR3 contains 14 residues. Germline CDR1 LGHNT, CDR2 FRNRAP. The V and J ends lost 0 bases and 3 bases respectively, with 9 bases between them. The CDR3 is CASGLVFSLYEQYF. For the CDR3, the DNA is TGTGCTAGTGGTTTGGTTTTTTCTCTCTACGAGCAGTACTTC.

This chain uses TRBV29-1 with TRBJ2-2, with D uncertain. Germline lookup yields CDR1 SQVTM and CDR2 ANQGSEA. Trimming removed 6 bases at V and 4 bases at J, with 15 bases between. The CDR3 is made up of 14 amino acids. As DNA, the CDR3 is TGCAGCGTCATCTTGGGTGCGAGCACCGGGGAGCTGTTTTTT. This encodes CSVILGASTGELFF.

This chain uses TRBV28 with TRBJ2-1; unclear D gene. The CDR3 extends over 11 amino acids. The germline V gene has CDR1 MDHEN and CDR2 SYDVKM. V lost 3 bases, J lost 9 bases, and 6 bases lay in between. The CDR3 nucleotides are TGTGCCAGCAGTTTGGTCGTTGAGCAGTTCTTC. Protein sequence: CASSLVVEQFF.

This chain joins TRBV2 and TRBJ1-2, with 7 nucleotides matching TRBD1. Germline V lookup: CDR1 SNHLY, CDR2 FYNNEI. The ends lost 6 bases at V and 8 bases at J; junction bases unmatched: 12. This CDR3 is built from 14 residues. Here the CDR3 reads CASSLKTGIGGYTF. CDR3 sequence (DNA): TGTGCCAGCAGCCTGAAGACAGGGATTGGGGGCTACACCTTC.

In this sample, this clone turned up a few times. The chain has TRBV29-1 and TRBJ2-7, with D perhaps given as TRBD1 or TRBD2 (5 bases each). From germline, CDR1 is SQVTM and CDR2 ANQGSEA. The V and J ends lost 6 bases and 0 bases respectively, with 6 bases between them. This CDR3 is 11 amino acids long. CDR3 bases: TGCAGCGTCGGGACCTCCTACGAGCAGTACTTC. This codes for CSVGTSYEQYF.

The chain couples TRBV19 to TRBJ1-1; perhaps TRBD1 as D (5 bases). Germline V lookup: CDR1 LNHDA, CDR2 SQIVND (reference sequence). V lost 6 bases, J lost 8 bases, and 16 bases lay in between. The CDR3 loop spans 13 amino acids. The CDR3 DNA reads as TGTGCCAGTAGAAATAAACCGGGACCCGAAGCTTTCTTT. It yields the protein CASRNKPGPEAFF. Full variable domain (missing parts from reference TRBV19 and TRBJ1-1): DGGITQSPKYLFRKEGQNVTLSCEQNLNHDAMYWYRQDPGQGLRLIYYSQIVNDFQKGDIAEGYSVSREKKESFPLTVTSAQKNPTAFYLCASRNKPGPEAFFGQGTRLTVV.

The V gene is TRBV7-2, the J gene TRBJ2-5; D call uncertain. Trimming removed 4 bases at V and 4 bases at J, with 10 bases between. This CDR3 comprises 13 residues. The germline V gene encodes CDR1 SGHTA and CDR2 FQGNSA. Written as DNA, the CDR3 is TGTGCCAGCAGCTACAGATCCCCAGAGACCCAGTACTTC. It codes for CASSYRSPETQYF.

In its sample, this clone was seen a few times. Other DNA sequences in this specimen translate into the identical CDR3. The chain is built from TRBV6-6 and TRBJ1-5; no clear D gene. The V gene's germline CDR1 is MNHNY and CDR2 SVGAGI (reference sequence). The ends were cut back, 2 bases at V and 1 base at J, with 6 bases in the middle. The CDR3 is 14 amino acids. CDR3 protein: CASSYPDSNQPQHF. In nucleotides, the CDR3 is TGTGCCAGCAGTTACCCGGACAGCAATCAGCCCCAGCATTTT.

This CDR3 is CSAGLAGSTDTQYF. CDR3 DNA: TGCAGCGCCGGACTAGCGGGGAGCACAGATACGCAGTATTTT. The chain is built from TRBV29-1 and TRBJ2-3, with 12 bases that match TRBD2. CDR3 size: 14 residues. With 7 bases clipped from V and 0 bases from J, the junction kept 2 bases outside the gene matches. Per the germline V gene, CDR1 is SQVTM and CDR2 is ANQGSEA.